The entry that follows covers one TCR beta chain sequence. These data belong to a study of blood T cell repertoires in COVID-19. The overall study: PBMCs, B-cell-depleted T cells, or T cells were the source of the cDNA or gDNA that made up the material.

Study processing details: Reference gene primers were amplified, and this amplification served to estimate nucleated cell counts. Here immunoSEQ multiplex PCR was the method, and the copy in TCRdb shows in-frame clones only, minus some. For V, J and clone size, that table is used; D and trimming come from the DNA. In the table there are roughly 150,000 clones, 84% of which are singletons. J gave up 4 bases and V 5 bases, and 7 bases lay outside the gene matches. The CDR3 sequence is 14 residues long. Germline V gives CDR1 LNHDA, CDR2 SQIVND (reference sequence). The source material was peripheral blood. J is TRBJ1-1 and V is TRBV19; 7 positions agree with TRBD1. This clonotype was obtained from a woman older than 75 with acute or convalescent COVID-19. The CDR3 here is CASSSAGGPTEAFF. In DNA, the CDR3 is TGTGCCAGTAGTTCAGCAGGGGGTCCCACTGAAGCTTTCTTT. Based on the CDR3 plus reference TRBV19 and TRBJ1-1, the full variable domain is DGGITQSPKYLFRKEGQNVTLSCEQNLNHDAMYWYRQDPGQGLRLIYYSQIVNDFQKGDIAEGYSVSREKKESFPLTVTSAQKNPTAFYLCASSSAGGPTEAFFGQGTRLTVV.